This TCR beta chain was identified in a study of T-cell memory formation after mild COVID-19. Study-level background: Largely, TCR clusters stayed within a single donor.

General study points: Specificity for SARS-CoV-2 was not confirmed among the second-wave clones peaking on day 37.

The CDR3 extends over 15 amino acids. V lost 2 bases to trimming and J lost 4 bases, with 15 bases between them. CDR1 and CDR2 (germline): SGHDT, YYEEEE. TCR alpha and TCR beta cDNA libraries carrying sample barcodes and UMIs came from 5'RACE with constant-segment primers. TCRdb recomputed calls from the 5' RACE reads with MiXCR, one row per CDR3 protein. The sample consists of hundreds of thousands of distinct CDR3 sequences, 15% to 20% of them appearing once. This clonotype appeared a single time. Its antigen is undetermined. Sequencing was performed on PBMCs or a T cell subset sorted from them (not recorded which). This TCR came from a man younger than 30 who had mild COVID-19 (a few samples of this study predate the infection). Cell type and time point are not known. The chain couples TRBV5-6 to TRBJ1-2; the D is unclear. Written as DNA, the CDR3 is TGTGCCAGCAGCTTTAACCCGATCGTCTTCTATGGCTACACCTTC. This codes for CASSFNPIVFYGYTF. The full variable domain, in which reference TRBV5-6 and TRBJ1-2 provide the parts outside the CDR3, is DAGVTQSPTHLIKTRGQQVTLRCSPKSGHDTVSWYQQALGQGPQFIFQYYEEEERQRGNFPDRFSGHQFPNYSSELNVNALLLGDSALYLCASSFNPIVFYGYTFGSGTRLTVV.